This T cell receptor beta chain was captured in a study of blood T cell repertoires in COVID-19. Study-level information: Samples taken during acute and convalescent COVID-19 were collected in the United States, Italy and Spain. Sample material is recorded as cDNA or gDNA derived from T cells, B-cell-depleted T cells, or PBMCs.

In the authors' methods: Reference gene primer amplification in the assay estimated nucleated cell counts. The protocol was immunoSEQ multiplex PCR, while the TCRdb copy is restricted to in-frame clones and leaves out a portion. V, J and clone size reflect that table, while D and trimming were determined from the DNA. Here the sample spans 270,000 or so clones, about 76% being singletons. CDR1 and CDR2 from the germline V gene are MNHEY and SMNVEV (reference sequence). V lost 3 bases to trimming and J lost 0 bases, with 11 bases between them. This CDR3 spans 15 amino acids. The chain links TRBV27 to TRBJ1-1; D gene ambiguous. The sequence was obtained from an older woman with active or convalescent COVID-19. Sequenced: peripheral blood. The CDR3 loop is CASSLGSSLNTEAFF. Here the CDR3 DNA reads TGTGCCAGCAGTTTGGGCAGCTCCTTGAACACTGAAGCTTTCTTT.